Below are 27 T cell receptor beta chains sequenced from a single sample in a study of shared clonotypes between healthy human individuals. Sequencing used immunoSEQ multiplex PCR; TCRdb keeps in-frame clones, though not all of them. There are 2 million to 2.5 million clones in the sample; about 95% occur only once, and 1% to 1.3% lies in the top ten. CD8 cells regarded as naive lacked CD45RO, were positively chosen for CCR7, and omitted terminally differentiated effector memory CD45RA+ cells. The sequenced material came from naive CD8+ T cells sorted from blood. The receptors come from a man younger than 35 in good health.

The chain carries TRBV5-6 and TRBJ1-1, with 8 positions matching TRBD1. Per the germline V gene, CDR1 is SGHDT and CDR2 is YYEEEE. The V and J ends lost 5 bases and 7 bases, in that order; junction bases with no gene match: 4. The length of the CDR3 is 12 residues. The CDR3 DNA sequence: TGTGCCAGCAGACCCGGACAGGGTGAAGCTTTCTTT. This gives the protein CASRPGQGEAFF.

This clone was detected a few times. The chain is built from TRBV5-1 and TRBJ2-7; 10 bases are a match to TRBD1. The germline V gene encodes CDR1 SGHRS and CDR2 YFSETQ. The CDR3 is made up of 14 amino acids. V was pared by 0 bases and J by 7 bases, with 4 bases of the junction left unmatched. CDR3 in DNA: TGCGCCAGCAGCTTGGGACAGGGGGCGTGGGAGCAGTACTTC. This encodes CASSLGQGAWEQYF.

The J gene is TRBJ2-6, the V gene TRBV7-6; D is uncertain. The germline gives CDR1 SGHVS, CDR2 FNYEAQ. Trimming cost V 5 bases and J 1 base, with 15 bases left between them. The CDR3 contains 17 residues. CDR3 amino acids: CASSPLTTTSGANVLTF. The CDR3 DNA reads TGTGCCAGCAGCCCCCTGACGACAACGTCTGGGGCCAACGTCCTGACTTTC.

The rearrangement joins TRBV4-1 to TRBJ2-7, with 8 bases matching TRBD2. Unmatched junction bases numbered 9, after V lost 0 bases and J lost 5 bases. Per the germline V gene, CDR1 is MGHRA and CDR2 is YSYEKL. The CDR3 length is 16 residues. CDR3 protein: CASSQEGGLAIHEQYF. CDR3 bases: TGCGCCAGCAGCCAAGAAGGAGGACTAGCAATCCACGAGCAGTACTTC.

The chain combines TRBV30 with TRBJ2-7; no definite D call. CDR1 and CDR2 (germline): GTSNPN, SVGIG (reference sequence). V lost 4 bases, J lost 4 bases, and 8 bases lay in between. The CDR3 loop spans 11 amino acids. CDR3 DNA sequence: TGTGCCTGGATCCGCGAGTACGAGCAGTACTTC. It translates to CAWIREYEQYF.

The CDR3 nucleotides are TGTGCCAGCAGCCCCGGGTATGGGTCGGCAGATACGCAGTATTTT. This sequence encodes CASSPGYGSADTQYF. This sequence joins TRBV5-4 and TRBJ2-3; no definite D call. Trimming stripped 4 bases from V and 4 bases from J, with 16 bases between. The CDR3 extends over 15 amino acids. The V gene's germline CDR1 is SGHNT and CDR2 YYREEE (reference sequence). Looking up the rest from reference TRBV5-4 and TRBJ2-3 gives the full variable domain: ETGVTQSPTHLIKTRGQQVTLRCSSQSGHNTVSWYQQALGQGPQFIFQYYREEENGRGNFPPRFSGLQFPNYSSELNVNALELDDSALYLCASSPGYGSADTQYFGPGTRLTVL.

The chain employs TRBV27 and TRBJ1-2; weak D call: TRBD1 (5 bases). Trimming took off 7 bases at V and 3 bases at J, with 15 bases between the two ends. The CDR3 contains 14 residues. Germline values: CDR1 MNHEY, CDR2 SMNVEV (reference sequence). The CDR3 sequence is CASTTIGGDYGYTF. In DNA, the CDR3 is TGTGCCAGCACTACTATTGGAGGGGACTATGGCTACACCTTC.

Only a few counts were recorded for this clone. V usage is TRBV5-7 and J usage is TRBJ1-1; D is ambiguous. TRBV5-7 falls under the ORF class, with uncertain function. The CDR3 runs to 15 residues. Trimming left V 1 base short and J 3 bases short, with 13 bases between. CDR3 DNA: TGTGCCAGCAGCTTGTTGGCACGAAGGGACACTGAAGCTTTCTTT. Protein product: CASSLLARRDTEAFF.

The CDR3 protein is CASSVGTGVSYEQYF. The CDR3 region has the DNA TGTGCCAGCAGTGTGGGGACAGGGGTCTCCTACGAGCAGTACTTC. The chain has TRBV6-6 and TRBJ2-7, with 10 bases identical to TRBD1. The CDR3 is 15 residues long. Unmatched junction bases numbered 4, after V lost 5 bases and J lost 0 bases. The germline V gene has CDR1 MNHNY and CDR2 SVGAGI (reference sequence).

V is TRBV7-2 and J is TRBJ2-7; D is perhaps TRBD2 (5 bases). In germline, CDR1 is SGHTA, CDR2 FQGNSA. V shed 4 bases and J shed 0 bases, with 22 bases lying between them. There are 18 residues in the CDR3. This CDR3 is CASSSLGRTYPISYEQYF. CDR3 nucleotides: TGTGCCAGCAGCTCGCTAGGGCGGACTTACCCTATCTCCTACGAGCAGTACTTC.

This clone has a single count. V is TRBV27 and J is TRBJ2-7; 7 bases are a match to TRBD2. The J segment lost 2 bases and the V segment lost 6 bases, leaving 7 bases of the junction unmatched. This CDR3 spans 14 amino acids. Germline lookup yields CDR1 MNHEY and CDR2 SMNVEV (reference sequence). The CDR3 region has the DNA TGTGCCAGCAGGCTGCGGGGGTTCCCCTACGAGCAGTACTTC. Translated: CASRLRGFPYEQYF.

A remark on this clone: Other DNA variants within this sample encode the same CDR3. The rearrangement joins TRBV9 to TRBJ2-3; D call uncertain. Germline loops: CDR1 SGDLS, CDR2 YYNGEE. The CDR3 is 14 residues long. The V and J ends lost 0 bases and 1 base respectively, with 6 bases between them. This CDR3 reads CASSVEGGTDTQYF. In DNA form, the CDR3 reads TGTGCCAGCAGCGTAGAAGGCGGCACAGATACGCAGTATTTT.

The chain couples TRBV6-4 to TRBJ2-2, with 7 bases lining up with TRBD2. With 0 bases clipped from V and 4 bases from J, the junction kept 5 bases outside the gene matches. CDR3 size: 16 residues. Germline values: CDR1 MRHNA, CDR2 SNTAGT. This CDR3 is CASSDSEERGTGELFF. CDR3 bases: TGTGCCAGCAGTGACTCGGAGGAGCGGGGCACCGGGGAGCTGTTTTTT.

V is TRBV15 and J is TRBJ1-1, with D possibly being TRBD1 (5 bases). The length of the CDR3 is 14 residues. Germline V gives CDR1 LNHNV, CDR2 YYDKDF (reference sequence). V lost 0 bases and J 5 bases, leaving 10 bases between the germline ends. CDR3 coding DNA: TGTGCCACCAGCAGAGACAGGGTCTGGACTGAAGCTTTCTTT. It codes for CATSRDRVWTEAFF.

V is TRBV7-6 and J is TRBJ1-5; TRBD1 agrees at 9 bases. V trimming: 5 bases; J trimming: 6 bases; junction bases outside the gene matches: 8. Germline V lookup: CDR1 SGHVS, CDR2 FNYEAQ. There are 15 residues in the CDR3. DNA for the CDR3: TGTGCCAGCAGCCTAGGGACAGGGTGGGCTCAGCCCCAGCATTTT. Translating it yields CASSLGTGWAQPQHF.

The DNA for the CDR3 is TGTGCCATCAGTGAGCGGGGGAGGGACGGTTACCAAGAGACCCAGTACTTC. Translation: CAISERGRDGYQETQYF. The chain recombines TRBV10-3 with TRBJ2-5, with TRBD2 matching over 7 bases. V trimming: 2 bases; J trimming: 0 bases; junction bases outside the gene matches: 9. Germline CDR1 and CDR2: ENHRY and SYGVKD. CDR3 size: 17 residues.

The genes are TRBV5-4 and TRBJ1-6; D remains unclear. Trimming cost V 0 bases and J 0 bases, with 7 bases left between them. The CDR3 has 16 amino acids. Germline V gene data show CDR1 as SGHNT and CDR2 as YYREEE (reference sequence). The CDR3 coding sequence is TGTGCCAGCAGCTTGGAGAGGAGCTCCTATAATTCACCCCTCCACTTT. Its translation is CASSLERSSYNSPLHF.

The rearrangement uses TRBV7-9 and TRBJ1-6; D call uncertain. Looked up from germline, CDR1 is SEHNR and CDR2 is FQNEAQ (reference sequence). V was pared by 7 bases and J by 7 bases, with 17 bases between. CDR3 length equals 15 residues. The CDR3 protein is CASITQDLLNSPLHF. CDR3 nucleotide sequence: TGTGCCAGCATCACCCAGGACCTATTAAATTCACCCCTCCACTTT.

The J gene is TRBJ1-2, the V gene TRBV5-4, with D hard to call. V was clipped by 1 base and J by 1 base, with 8 bases between them. Germline loops: CDR1 SGHNT, CDR2 YYREEE (reference sequence). This CDR3 region has 14 residues. This CDR3 reads CASSLPADNYGYTF. The CDR3, as DNA: TGTGCCAGCAGCTTGCCAGCAGATAACTATGGCTACACCTTC. Variable domain in full (rest from reference TRBV5-4 and TRBJ1-2): ETGVTQSPTHLIKTRGQQVTLRCSSQSGHNTVSWYQQALGQGPQFIFQYYREEENGRGNFPPRFSGLQFPNYSSELNVNALELDDSALYLCASSLPADNYGYTFGSGTRLTVV.

The genes are TRBV28 and TRBJ2-7, with no clear D. The CDR3 contains 14 residues. With 3 bases removed from V and 4 bases from J, the gap between germline ends came to 13 bases. Germline V gene data show CDR1 as MDHEN and CDR2 as SYDVKM. CDR3 sequence: CASSFRAGAYEQYF. CDR3 bases: TGTGCCAGCAGTTTTAGGGCAGGAGCTTACGAGCAGTACTTC.

The chain carries TRBV28 and TRBJ2-7, with 11 bases identical to TRBD2. Germline V gene data show CDR1 as MDHEN and CDR2 as SYDVKM. This CDR3 is built from 16 residues. Trimming cost V 3 bases and J 2 bases; bases outside gene matches: 6. This CDR3 is CASSFQGTSGPYEQYF. The CDR3 DNA is TGTGCCAGCAGTTTTCAAGGGACTAGCGGACCCTACGAGCAGTACTTC.

This clone appeared once. V is TRBV5-1 and J is TRBJ1-6; a weak D match, TRBD1 (5 bases). Trimming left V 6 bases short and J 6 bases short, with 16 bases between. Germline lookup yields CDR1 SGHRS and CDR2 YFSETQ. There are 15 residues in the CDR3. The DNA of the CDR3 is TGCGCCAGCACCCTGCGGGCAGGGTTTAATTCACCCCTCCACTTT. Translation: CASTLRAGFNSPLHF.

This rearrangement joins TRBV7-9 to TRBJ2-7; 7 nucleotides match TRBD1. CDR3 length: 15 amino acids. V was clipped by 7 bases and J by 0 bases; unmatched bases: 9. The V gene's germline CDR1 is SEHNR and CDR2 FQNEAQ (reference sequence). CDR3 in DNA: TGTGCCAGCACCCCTCCGGCAGGGGGCTCCTACGAGCAGTACTTC. This codes for CASTPPAGGSYEQYF.

J is TRBJ2-7 and V is TRBV4-1; the D gene is possibly TRBD2 (6 bases). CDR1 is MGHRA, CDR2 YSYEKL, per germline. CDR3 length: 13 residues. Trimming stripped 5 bases from V and 3 bases from J, with 11 bases between. The CDR3 region is CASSGVGGYEQYF. The CDR3 nucleotides are TGCGCCAGCAGCGGGGTGGGGGGCTACGAGCAGTACTTC.

The gene calls are TRBV6-5 and TRBJ2-2, with D perhaps matching TRBD1 or TRBD2 (5 bases each). The germline V gene encodes CDR1 MNHEY and CDR2 SVGAGI. This CDR3 region has 16 residues. V was cut by 2 bases and J by 4 bases, with 14 bases left in between. In nucleotides, the CDR3 is TGTGCCAGCAGTTACGAGGGGTCGGGTAGCACCGGGGAGCTGTTTTTT. Translating gives CASSYEGSGSTGELFF.

The J gene is TRBJ2-6, the V gene TRBV2; 8 bases match TRBD1. V was clipped by 0 bases and J by 1 base; unmatched bases: 5. CDR1 is SNHLY, CDR2 FYNNEI, per germline. The CDR3 runs 18 residues. The CDR3 DNA sequence: TGTGCCAGCAGTGAAGCGCAGGGGGCTCTTTCTGGGGCCAACGTCCTGACTTTC. Translation: CASSEAQGALSGANVLTF.

The V gene is TRBV29-1, the J gene TRBJ1-2; D is unresolved. CDR1 and CDR2 from the germline V gene are SQVTM and ANQGSEA. The CDR3 extends over 12 amino acids. V lost 4 bases, J lost 5 bases, and 11 bases lay in between. CDR3 residues: CSVGEEAYGYTF. The CDR3 coding sequence is TGCAGCGTTGGCGAGGAAGCTTATGGCTACACCTTC.